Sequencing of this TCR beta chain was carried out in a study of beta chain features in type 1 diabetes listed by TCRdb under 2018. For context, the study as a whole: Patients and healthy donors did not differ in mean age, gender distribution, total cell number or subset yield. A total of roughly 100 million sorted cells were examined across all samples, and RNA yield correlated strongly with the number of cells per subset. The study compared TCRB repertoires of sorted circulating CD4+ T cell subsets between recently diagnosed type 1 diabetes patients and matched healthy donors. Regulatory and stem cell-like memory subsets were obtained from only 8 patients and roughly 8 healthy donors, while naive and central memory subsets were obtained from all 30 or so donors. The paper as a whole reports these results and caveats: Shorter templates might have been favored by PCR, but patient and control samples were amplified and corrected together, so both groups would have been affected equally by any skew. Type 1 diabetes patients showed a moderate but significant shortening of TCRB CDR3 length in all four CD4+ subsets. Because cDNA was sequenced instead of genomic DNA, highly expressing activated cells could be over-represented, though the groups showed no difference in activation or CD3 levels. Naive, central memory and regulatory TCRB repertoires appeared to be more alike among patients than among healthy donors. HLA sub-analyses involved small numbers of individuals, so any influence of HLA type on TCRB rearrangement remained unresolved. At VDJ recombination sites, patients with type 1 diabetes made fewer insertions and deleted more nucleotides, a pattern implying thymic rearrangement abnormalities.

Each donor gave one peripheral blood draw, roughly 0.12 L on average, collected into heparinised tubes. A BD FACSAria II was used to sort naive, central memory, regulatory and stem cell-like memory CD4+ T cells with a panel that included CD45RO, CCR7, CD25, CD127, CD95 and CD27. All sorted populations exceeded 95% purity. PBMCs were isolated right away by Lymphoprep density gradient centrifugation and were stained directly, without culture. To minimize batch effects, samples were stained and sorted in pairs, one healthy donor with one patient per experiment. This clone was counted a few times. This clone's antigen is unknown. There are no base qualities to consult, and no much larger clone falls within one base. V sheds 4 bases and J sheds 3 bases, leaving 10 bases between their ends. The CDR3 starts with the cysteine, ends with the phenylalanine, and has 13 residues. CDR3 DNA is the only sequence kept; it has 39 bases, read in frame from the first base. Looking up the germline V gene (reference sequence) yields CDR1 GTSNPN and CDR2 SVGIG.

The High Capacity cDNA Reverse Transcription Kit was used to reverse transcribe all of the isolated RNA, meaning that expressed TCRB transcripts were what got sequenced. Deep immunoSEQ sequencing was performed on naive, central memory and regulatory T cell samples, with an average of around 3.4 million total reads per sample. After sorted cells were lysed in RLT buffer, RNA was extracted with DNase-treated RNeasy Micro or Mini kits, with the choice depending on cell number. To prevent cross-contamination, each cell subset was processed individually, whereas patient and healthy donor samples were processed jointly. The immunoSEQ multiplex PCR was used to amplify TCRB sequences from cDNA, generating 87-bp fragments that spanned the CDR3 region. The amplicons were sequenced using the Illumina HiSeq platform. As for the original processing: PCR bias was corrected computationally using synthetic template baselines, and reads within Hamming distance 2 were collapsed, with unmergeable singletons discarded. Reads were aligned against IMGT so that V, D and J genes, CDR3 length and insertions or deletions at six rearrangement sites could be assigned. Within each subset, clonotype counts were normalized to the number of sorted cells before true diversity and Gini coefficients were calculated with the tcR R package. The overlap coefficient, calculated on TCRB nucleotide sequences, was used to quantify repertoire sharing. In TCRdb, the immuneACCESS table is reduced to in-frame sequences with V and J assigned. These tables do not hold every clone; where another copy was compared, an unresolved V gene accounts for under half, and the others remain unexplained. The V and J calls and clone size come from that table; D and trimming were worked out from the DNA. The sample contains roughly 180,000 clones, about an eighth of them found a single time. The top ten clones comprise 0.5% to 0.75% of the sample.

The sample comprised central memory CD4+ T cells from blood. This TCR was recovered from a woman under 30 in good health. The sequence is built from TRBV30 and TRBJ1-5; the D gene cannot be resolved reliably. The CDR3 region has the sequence CAWNPRINQPQHF. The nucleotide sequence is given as TGTGCCTGGAACCCGAGGATCAATCAGCCCCAGCATTTT. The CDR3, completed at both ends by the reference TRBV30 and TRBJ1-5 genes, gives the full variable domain SQTIHQWPATLVQPVGSPLSLECTVEGTSNPNLYWYRQAAGRGLQLLFYSVGIGQISSEVPQNLSASRPQDRQFILSSKKLLLSDSGFYLCAWNPRINQPQHFGDGTRLSIL.